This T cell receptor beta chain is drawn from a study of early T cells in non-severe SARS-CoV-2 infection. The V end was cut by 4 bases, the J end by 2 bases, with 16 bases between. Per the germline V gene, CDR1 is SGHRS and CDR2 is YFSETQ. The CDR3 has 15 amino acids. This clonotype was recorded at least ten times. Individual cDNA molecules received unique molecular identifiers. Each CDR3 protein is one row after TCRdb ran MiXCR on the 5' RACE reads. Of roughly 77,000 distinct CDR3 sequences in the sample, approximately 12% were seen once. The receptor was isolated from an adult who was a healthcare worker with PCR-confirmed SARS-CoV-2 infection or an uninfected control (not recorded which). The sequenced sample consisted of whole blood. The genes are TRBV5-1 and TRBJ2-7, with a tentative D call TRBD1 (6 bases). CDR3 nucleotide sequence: TGCGCCAGCAGCCTGGACGGGACAAGCACCTACGAGCAGTACTTC. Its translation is CASSLDGTSTYEQYF. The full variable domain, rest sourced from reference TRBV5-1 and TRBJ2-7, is KAGVTQTPRYLIKTRGQQVTLSCSPISGHRSVSWYQQTPGQGLQFLFEYFSETQRNKGNFPGRFSGRQFSNSRSEMNVSTLELGDSALYLCASSLDGTSTYEQYFGPGTRLTVT.